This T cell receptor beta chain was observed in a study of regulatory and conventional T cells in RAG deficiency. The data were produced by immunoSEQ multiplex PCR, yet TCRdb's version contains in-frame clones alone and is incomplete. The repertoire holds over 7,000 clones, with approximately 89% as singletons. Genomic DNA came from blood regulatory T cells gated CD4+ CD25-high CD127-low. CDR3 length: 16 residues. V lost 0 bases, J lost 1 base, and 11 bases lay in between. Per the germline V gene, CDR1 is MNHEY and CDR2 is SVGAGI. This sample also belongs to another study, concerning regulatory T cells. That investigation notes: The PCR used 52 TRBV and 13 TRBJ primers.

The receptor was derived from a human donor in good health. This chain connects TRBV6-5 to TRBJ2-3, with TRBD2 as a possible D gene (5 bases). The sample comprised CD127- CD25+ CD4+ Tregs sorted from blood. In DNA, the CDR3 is TGTGCCAGCAGTTACTCGGCGGGCGTGGGCACAGATACGCAGTATTTT. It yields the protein CASSYSAGVGTDTQYF.